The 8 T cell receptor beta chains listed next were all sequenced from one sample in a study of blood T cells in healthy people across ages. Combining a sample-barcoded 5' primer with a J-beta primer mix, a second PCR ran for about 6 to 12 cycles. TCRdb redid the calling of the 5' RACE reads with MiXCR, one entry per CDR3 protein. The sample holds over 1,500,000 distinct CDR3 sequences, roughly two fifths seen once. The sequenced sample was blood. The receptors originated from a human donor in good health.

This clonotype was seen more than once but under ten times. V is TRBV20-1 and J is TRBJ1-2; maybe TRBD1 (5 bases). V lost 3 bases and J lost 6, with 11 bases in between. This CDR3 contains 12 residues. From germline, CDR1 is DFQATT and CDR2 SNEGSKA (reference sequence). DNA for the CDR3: TGCAGTGCTAGCGGGGGAACGCATGGCTACACCTTC. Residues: CSASGGTHGYTF.

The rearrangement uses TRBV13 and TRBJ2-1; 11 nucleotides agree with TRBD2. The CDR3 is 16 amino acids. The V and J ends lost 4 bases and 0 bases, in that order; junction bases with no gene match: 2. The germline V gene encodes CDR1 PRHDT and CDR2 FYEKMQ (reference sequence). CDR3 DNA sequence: TGTGCCAGCAGCTCTAGCGGGGGGAGCTCCTACAATGAGCAGTTCTTC. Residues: CASSSSGGSSYNEQFF.

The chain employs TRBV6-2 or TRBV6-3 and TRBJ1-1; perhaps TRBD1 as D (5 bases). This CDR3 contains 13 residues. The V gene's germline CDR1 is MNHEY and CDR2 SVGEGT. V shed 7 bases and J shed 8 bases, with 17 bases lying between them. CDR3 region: CASNRGATGEAFF. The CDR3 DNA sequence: TGTGCCAGCAACCGAGGGGCTACCGGGGAAGCTTTCTTT.

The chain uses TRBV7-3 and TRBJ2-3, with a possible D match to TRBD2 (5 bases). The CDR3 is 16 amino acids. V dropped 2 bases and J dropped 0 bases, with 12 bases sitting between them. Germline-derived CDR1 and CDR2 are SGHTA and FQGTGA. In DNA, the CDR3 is TGTGCCAGCAGCTTATTGCTAGCCGTTAGCACAGATACGCAGTATTTT. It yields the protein CASSLLLAVSTDTQYF.

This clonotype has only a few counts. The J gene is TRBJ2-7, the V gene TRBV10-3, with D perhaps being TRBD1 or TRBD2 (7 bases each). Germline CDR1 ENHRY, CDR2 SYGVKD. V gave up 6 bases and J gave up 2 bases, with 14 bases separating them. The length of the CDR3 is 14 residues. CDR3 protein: CAIRGGDSPYEQYF. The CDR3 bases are TGTGCCATCAGGGGAGGGGACAGTCCCTACGAGCAGTACTTC.

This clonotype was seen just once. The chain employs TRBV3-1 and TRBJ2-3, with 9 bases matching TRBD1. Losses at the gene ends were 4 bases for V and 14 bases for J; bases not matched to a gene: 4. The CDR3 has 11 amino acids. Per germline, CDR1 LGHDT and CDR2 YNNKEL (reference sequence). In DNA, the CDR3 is TGTGCCAGCAGCCCCGGGACAGGGCTGTATTTT. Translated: CASSPGTGLYF.

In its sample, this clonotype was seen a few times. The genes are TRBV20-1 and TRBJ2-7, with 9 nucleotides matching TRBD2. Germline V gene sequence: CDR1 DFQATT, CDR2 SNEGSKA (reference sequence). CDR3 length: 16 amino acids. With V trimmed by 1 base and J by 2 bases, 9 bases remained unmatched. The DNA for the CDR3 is TGCAGTGCTAGAGGATCCCGGGCTAGCGGGGCCTACGAGCAGTACTTC. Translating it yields CSARGSRASGAYEQYF.

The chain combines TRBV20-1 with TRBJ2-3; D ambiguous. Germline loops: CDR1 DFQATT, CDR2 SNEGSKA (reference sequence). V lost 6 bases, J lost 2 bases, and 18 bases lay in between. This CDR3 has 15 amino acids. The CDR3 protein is CSAARTDPFTDTQYF. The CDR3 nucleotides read TGCAGTGCCGCAAGGACGGACCCGTTCACAGATACGCAGTATTTT.